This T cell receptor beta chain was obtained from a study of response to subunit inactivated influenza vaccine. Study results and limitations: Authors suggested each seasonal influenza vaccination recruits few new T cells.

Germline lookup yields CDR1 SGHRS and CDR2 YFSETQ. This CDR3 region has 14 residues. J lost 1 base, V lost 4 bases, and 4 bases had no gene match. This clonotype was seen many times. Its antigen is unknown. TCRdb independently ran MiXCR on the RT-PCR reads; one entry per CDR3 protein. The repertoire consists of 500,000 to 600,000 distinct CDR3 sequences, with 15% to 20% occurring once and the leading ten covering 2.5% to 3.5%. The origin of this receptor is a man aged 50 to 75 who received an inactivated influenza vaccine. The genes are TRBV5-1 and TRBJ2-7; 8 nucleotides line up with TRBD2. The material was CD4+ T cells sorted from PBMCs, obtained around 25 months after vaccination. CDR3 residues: CASSGTSRSYEQYF. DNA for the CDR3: TGCGCCAGCAGCGGGACTAGTCGTTCCTACGAGCAGTACTTC.